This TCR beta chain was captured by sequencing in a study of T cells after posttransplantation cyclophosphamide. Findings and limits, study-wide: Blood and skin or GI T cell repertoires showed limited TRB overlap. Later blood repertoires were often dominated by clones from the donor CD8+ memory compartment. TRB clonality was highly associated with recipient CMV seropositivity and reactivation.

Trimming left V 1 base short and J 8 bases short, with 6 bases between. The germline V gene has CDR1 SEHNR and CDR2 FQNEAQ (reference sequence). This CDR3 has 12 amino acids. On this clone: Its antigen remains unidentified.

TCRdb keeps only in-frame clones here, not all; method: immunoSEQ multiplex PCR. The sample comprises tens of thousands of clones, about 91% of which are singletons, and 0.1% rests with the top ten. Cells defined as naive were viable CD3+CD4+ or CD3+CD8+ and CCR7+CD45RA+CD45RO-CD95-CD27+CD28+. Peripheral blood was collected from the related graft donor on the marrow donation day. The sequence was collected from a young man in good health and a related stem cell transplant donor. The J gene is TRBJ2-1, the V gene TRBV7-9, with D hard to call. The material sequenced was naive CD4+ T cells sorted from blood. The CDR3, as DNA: TGTGCCAGCAGCTTAGTAAGAGATGAGCAGTTCTTC. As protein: CASSLVRDEQFF.